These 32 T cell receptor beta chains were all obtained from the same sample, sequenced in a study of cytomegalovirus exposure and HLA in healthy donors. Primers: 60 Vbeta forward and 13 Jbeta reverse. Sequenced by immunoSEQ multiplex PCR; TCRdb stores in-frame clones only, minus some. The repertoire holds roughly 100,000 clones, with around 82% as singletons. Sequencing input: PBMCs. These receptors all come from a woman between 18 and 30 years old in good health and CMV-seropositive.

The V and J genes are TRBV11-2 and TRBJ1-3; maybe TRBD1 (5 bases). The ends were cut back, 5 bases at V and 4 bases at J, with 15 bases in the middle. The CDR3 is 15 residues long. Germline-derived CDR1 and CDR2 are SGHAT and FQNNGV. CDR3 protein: CASSGLRGVGNTIYF. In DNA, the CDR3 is TGTGCCAGCAGCGGACTAAGAGGGGTCGGAAACACCATATATTTT. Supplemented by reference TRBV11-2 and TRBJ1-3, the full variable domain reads EAGVAQSPRYKIIEKRQSVAFWCNPISGHATLYWYQQILGQGPKLLIQFQNNGVVDDSQLPKDRFSAERLKGVDSTLKIQPAKLEDSAVYLCASSGLRGVGNTIYFGEGSWLTVV.

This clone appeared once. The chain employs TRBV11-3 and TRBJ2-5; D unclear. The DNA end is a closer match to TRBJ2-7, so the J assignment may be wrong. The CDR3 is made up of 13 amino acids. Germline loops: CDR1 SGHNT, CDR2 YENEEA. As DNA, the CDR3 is TGTGCCAGCAGCTTAGATCCGAGCTACGAGCAGTACTTC. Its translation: CASSLDPSYEQYF.

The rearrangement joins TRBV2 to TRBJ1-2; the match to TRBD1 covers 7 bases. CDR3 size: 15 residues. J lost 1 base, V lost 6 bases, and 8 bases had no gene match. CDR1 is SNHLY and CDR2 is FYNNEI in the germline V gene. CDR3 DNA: TGTGCCAGCAGAAGGGACAGCTCGATTAACTATGGCTACACCTTC. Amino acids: CASRRDSSINYGYTF.

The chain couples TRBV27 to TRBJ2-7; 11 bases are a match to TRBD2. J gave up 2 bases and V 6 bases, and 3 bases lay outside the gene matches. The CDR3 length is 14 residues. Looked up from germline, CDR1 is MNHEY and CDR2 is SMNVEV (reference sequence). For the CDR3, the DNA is TGTGCCAGCAGCATAGCGGGAGGGCCCTACGAGCAGTACTTC. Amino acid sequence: CASSIAGGPYEQYF.

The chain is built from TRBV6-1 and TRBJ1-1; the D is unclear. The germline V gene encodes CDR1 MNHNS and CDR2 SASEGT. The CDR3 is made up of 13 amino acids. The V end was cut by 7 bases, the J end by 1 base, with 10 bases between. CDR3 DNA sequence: TGTGCCAGCAATGAGGTGGCGAACACTGAAGCTTTCTTT. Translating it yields CASNEVANTEAFF.

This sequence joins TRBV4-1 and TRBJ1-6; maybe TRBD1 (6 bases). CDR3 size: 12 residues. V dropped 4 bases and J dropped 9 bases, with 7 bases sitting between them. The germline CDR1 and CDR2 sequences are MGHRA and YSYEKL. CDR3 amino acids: CASSLGGSPLHF. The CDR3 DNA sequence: TGCGCCAGCAGCCTAGGGGGTTCACCCCTCCACTTT.

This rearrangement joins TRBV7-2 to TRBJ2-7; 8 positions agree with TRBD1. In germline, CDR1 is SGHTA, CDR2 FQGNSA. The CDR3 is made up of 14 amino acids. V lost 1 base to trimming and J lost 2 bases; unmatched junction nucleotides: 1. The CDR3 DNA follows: TGTGCCAGCAGCTTAGACAGGGGGACCTACGAGCAGTACTTC. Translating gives CASSLDRGTYEQYF.

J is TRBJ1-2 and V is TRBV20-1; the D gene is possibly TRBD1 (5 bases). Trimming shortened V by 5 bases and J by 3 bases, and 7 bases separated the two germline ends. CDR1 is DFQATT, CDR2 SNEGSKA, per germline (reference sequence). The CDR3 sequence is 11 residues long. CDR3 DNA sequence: TGCAGTGCTGGGGGGTACTATGGCTACACCTTC. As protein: CSAGGYYGYTF.

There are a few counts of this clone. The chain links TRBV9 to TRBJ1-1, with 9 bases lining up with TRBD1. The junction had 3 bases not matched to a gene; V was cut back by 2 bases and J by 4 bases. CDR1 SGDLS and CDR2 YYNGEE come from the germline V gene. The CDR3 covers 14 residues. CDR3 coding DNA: TGTGCCAGCAGCGTCAGACAGGGGGGCACTGAAGCTTTCTTT. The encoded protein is CASSVRQGGTEAFF.

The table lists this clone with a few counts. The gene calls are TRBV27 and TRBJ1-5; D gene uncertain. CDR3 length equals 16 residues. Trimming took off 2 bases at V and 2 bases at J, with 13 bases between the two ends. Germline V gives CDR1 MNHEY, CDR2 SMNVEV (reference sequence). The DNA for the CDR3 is TGTGCCAGCAGTTTAAGCGCGGGCGGGGGCAATCAGCCCCAGCATTTT. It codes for CASSLSAGGGNQPQHF.

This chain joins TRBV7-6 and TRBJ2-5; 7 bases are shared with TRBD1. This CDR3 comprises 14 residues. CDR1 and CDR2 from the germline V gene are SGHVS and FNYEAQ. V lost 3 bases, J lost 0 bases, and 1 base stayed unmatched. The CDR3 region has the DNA TGTGCCAGCAGCTTGGACAGGTACCAAGAGACCCAGTACTTC. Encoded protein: CASSLDRYQETQYF.

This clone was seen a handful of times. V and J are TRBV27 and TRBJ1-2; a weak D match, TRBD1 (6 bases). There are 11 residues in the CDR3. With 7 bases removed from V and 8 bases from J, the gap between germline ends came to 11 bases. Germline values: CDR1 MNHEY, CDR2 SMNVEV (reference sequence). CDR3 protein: CASMGTLGYTF. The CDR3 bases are TGTGCCAGCATGGGGACACTCGGCTACACCTTC.

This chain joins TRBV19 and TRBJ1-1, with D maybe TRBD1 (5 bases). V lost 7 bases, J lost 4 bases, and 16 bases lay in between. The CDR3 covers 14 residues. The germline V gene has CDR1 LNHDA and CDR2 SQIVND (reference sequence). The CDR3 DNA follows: TGTGCCAGTACCCCCGAAGGGGTTCGCACTGAAGCTTTCTTT. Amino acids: CASTPEGVRTEAFF.

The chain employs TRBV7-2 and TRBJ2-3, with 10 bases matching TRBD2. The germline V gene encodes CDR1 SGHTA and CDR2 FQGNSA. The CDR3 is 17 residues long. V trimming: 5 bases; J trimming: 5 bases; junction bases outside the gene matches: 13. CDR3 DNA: TGTGCCAGCAGCACCACCCCTAGGACTAGCGGTCGAGATACGCAGTATTTT. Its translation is CASSTTPRTSGRDTQYF.

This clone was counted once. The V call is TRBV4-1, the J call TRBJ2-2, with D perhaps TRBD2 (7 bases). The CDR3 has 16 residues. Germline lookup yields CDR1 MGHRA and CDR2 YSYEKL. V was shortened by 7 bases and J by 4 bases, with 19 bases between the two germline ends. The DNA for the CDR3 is TGCGCCAGCACCAGAATCGGGGGGCTCGGCACCGGGGAGCTGTTTTTT. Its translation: CASTRIGGLGTGELFF.

The CDR3 nucleotides are TGTGCCACCAGCACAAGTGCCCGGGGTAGCAATCAGCCCCAGCATTTT. Translation gives CATSTSARGSNQPQHF. This chain connects TRBV15 to TRBJ1-5; no reliable D call. The CDR3 contains 16 residues. CDR1 and CDR2 (germline): LNHNV, YYDKDF (reference sequence). Trimming removed 4 bases from V and 0 bases from J, with 13 bases in between.

CDR3 nucleotides: TGTGCCAGCAGCCTTAGCGGGGCACCCTCTGGGGCCAACGTCCTGACTTTC. Residues: CASSLSGAPSGANVLTF. The chain has TRBV11-3 and TRBJ2-6; 8 bases are a match to TRBD2. With V trimmed by 5 bases and J by 0 bases, 6 bases remained unmatched. Germline V CDR1 and CDR2: SGHNT, YENEEA. This CDR3 comprises 17 residues.

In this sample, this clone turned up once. The DNA for the CDR3 is TGCGCCAGCAGCCAACCCAGGCGCGCGGAGACCCAGTACTTC. Translating it yields CASSQPRRAETQYF. The chain carries TRBV4-1 and TRBJ2-5, with D unresolved. From germline, CDR1 is MGHRA and CDR2 YSYEKL. The CDR3 spans 14 residues. Trimming shortened V by 2 bases and J by 5 bases, and 12 bases separated the two germline ends.

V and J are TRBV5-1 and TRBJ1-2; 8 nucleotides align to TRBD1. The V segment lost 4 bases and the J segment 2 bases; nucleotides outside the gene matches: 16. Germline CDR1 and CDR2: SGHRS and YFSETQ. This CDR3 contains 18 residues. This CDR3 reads CASSPRGPPDRVNYGYTF. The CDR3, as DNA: TGCGCCAGCAGCCCCCGTGGGCCACCGGACAGGGTGAACTATGGCTACACCTTC.

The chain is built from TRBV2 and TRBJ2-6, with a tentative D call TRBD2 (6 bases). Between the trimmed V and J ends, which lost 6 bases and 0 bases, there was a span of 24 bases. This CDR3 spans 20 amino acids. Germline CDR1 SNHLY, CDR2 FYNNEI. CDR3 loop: CASSPIFLGGDSSGANVLTF. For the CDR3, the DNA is TGTGCCAGCAGCCCCATCTTTTTGGGAGGTGACAGCTCTGGGGCCAACGTCCTGACTTTC.

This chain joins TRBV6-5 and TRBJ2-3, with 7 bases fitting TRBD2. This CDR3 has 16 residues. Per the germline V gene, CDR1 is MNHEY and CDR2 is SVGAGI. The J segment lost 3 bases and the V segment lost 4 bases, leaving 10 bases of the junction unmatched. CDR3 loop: CASSSVPGAGTDTQYF. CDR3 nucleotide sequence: TGTGCCAGCAGTTCGGTACCGGGAGCGGGAACAGATACGCAGTATTTT.

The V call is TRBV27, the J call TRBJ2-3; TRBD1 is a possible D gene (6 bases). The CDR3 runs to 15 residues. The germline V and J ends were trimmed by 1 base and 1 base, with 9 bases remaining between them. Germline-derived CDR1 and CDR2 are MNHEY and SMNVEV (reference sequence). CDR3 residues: CASSLYRAGTDTQYF. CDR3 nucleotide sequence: TGTGCCAGCAGTTTATACAGGGCGGGCACAGATACGCAGTATTTT.

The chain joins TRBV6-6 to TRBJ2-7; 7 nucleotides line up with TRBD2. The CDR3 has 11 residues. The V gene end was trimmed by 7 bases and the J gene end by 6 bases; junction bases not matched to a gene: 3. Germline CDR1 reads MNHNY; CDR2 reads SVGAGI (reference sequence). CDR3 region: CASKLASEQYF. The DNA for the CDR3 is TGTGCCAGCAAACTAGCGAGCGAGCAGTACTTC.

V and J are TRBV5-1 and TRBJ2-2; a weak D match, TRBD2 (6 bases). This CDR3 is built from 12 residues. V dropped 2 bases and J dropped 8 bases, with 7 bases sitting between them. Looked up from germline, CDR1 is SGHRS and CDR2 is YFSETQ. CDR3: CASSFAGGELFF. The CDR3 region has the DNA TGCGCCAGCAGCTTCGCGGGGGGGGAGCTGTTTTTT.

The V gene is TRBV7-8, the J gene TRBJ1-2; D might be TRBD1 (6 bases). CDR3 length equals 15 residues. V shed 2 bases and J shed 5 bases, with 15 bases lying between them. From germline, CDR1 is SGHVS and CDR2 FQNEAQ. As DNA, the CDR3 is TGTGCCAGCAGCTTAATTTCTACAGGGCAATATGGCTACACCTTC. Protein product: CASSLISTGQYGYTF.

CDR3 nucleotide sequence: TGTGCCACCCGGGGCGGAGGGAGAGGACCAGATACGCAGTATTTT. Translated: CATRGGGRGPDTQYF. This chain links TRBV10-3 with TRBJ2-3, with a possible D match to TRBD2 (6 bases). The CDR3 contains 15 residues. Looked up from germline, CDR1 is ENHRY and CDR2 is SYGVKD. With 10 bases removed from V and 4 bases from J, the gap between germline ends came to 21 bases.

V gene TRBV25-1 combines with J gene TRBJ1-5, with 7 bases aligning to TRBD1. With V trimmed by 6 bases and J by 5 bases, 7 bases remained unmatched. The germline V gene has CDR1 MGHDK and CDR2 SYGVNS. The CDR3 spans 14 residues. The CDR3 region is CASSQGGGDQPQHF. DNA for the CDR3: TGTGCCAGCAGCCAGGGGGGCGGGGATCAGCCCCAGCATTTT.

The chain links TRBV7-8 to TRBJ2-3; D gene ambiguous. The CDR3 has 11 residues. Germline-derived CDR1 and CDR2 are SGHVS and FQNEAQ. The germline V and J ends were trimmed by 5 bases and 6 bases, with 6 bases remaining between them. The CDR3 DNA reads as TGTGCCAGCAGCCCCATGGATACGCAGTATTTT. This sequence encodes CASSPMDTQYF.

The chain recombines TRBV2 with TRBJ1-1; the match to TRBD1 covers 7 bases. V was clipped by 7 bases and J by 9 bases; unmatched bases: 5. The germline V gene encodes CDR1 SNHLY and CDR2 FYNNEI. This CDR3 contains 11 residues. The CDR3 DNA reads TGTGCCAGCAACCTACAGGGGAAAGCTTTCTTT. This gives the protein CASNLQGKAFF.

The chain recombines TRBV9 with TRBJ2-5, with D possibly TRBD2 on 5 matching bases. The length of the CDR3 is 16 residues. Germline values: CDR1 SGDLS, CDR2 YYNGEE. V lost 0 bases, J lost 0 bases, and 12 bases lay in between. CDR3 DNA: TGTGCCAGCAGCGTAGGAGCGGACTCGTACCAAGAGACCCAGTACTTC. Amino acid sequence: CASSVGADSYQETQYF.

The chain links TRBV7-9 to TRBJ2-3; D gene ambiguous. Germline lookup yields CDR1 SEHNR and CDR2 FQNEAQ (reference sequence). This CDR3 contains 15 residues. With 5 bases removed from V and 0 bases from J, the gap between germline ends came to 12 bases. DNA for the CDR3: TGTGCCAGCAGCCGTGGAACAGCTAGCACAGATACGCAGTATTTT. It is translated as CASSRGTASTDTQYF.

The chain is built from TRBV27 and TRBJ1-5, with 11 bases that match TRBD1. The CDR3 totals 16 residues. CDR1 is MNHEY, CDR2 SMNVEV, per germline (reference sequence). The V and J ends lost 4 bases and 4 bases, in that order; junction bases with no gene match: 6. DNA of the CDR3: TGTGCCAGCAGTTCCCCGGGGACAGGGGGGAATCAGCCCCAGCATTTT. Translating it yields CASSSPGTGGNQPQHF.